This T cell receptor beta chain was sequenced for a study of T cell repertoires in cytomegalovirus infection. The overall study: Matching HLA type, along with CMV infection, was indicated by public TCR beta signatures.

This clonotype has a count of ten or more. Its antigen is not known. This CDR3 is 14 amino acids long. Germline V gene lookup returns CDR1 LGHNA and CDR2 YNFKEQ. V was pared by 4 bases and J by 3 bases, with 10 bases between. General study results and limits: Pooled public TCR beta family frequency picked out CMV carriers with the relevant HLA. HLA-C-restricted, CMV-specific TCR beta clonotypes were dominant ex vivo.

TCRdb re-derived calls from the reads in MiXCR, one entry per CDR3 protein. The sample has roughly 500,000 distinct CDR3 sequences, approximately 16% seen once. The chain recombines TRBV4-2 with TRBJ1-5, with D unresolved. Sequencing input: CD8+ T cells from PBMCs. The sequence was collected from a human donor in good health (CMV status not recorded). Some clones in this sample may be carry-over from other donors' samples. The CDR3, as DNA: TGTGCCAGCAGCCCCAAGGCCCACAATCAGCCCCAGCATTTT. Residues: CASSPKAHNQPQHF.